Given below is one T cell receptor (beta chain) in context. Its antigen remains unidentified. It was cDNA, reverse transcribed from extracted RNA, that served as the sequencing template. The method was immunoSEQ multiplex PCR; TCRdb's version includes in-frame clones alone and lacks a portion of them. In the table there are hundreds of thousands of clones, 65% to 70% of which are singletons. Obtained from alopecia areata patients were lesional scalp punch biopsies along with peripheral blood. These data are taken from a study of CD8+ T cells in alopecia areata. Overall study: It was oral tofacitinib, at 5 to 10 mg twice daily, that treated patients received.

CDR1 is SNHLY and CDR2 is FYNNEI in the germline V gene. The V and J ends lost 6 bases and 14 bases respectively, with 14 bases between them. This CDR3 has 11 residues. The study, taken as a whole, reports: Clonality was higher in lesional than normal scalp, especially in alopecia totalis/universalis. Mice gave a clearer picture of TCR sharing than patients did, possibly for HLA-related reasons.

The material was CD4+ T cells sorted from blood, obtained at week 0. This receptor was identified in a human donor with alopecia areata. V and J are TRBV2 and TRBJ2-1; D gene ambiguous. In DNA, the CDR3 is TGTGCCAGCAGCAGAGGTCAGGACGAGTTCTTC. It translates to CASSRGQDEFF.